The 28 T cell receptor beta chains in this list originate from one sample, sequenced in a study of shared clonotypes between healthy human individuals. Method: immunoSEQ multiplex PCR; TCRdb's copy keeps in-frame clones and lacks some. The table has a few million clones, approximately 94% seen once. The specimen was naive CD4+ T cells sorted from blood. Specified subset: CD45RA+ positively selected. The receptors stem from a man aged 18 to 30 in good health.

A note on this clone: The sample holds other DNA sequences that translate to the same CDR3. The chain combines TRBV5-4 with TRBJ2-5; the D gene is possibly TRBD2 (6 bases). CDR1 is SGHNT and CDR2 is YYREEE in the germline V gene (reference sequence). The CDR3 has 14 residues. Trimming took 4 bases from V and 5 from J, leaving 15 bases between them. The CDR3 DNA is TGTGCCAGCAGCCCCGCTGGGGGGAGGGAGACCCAGTACTTC. Translated, it gives CASSPAGGRETQYF.

This clone was counted a single time. The CDR3 DNA reads TGTGCCAGCGGGTACCCTGAATCTATGCAGGGCTACACCTTC. This sequence encodes CASGYPESMQGYTF. This rearrangement joins TRBV6-6 to TRBJ1-2; the D is unclear. Germline values: CDR1 MNHNY, CDR2 SVGAGI (reference sequence). Trimming removed 8 bases from V and 8 bases from J, with 21 bases in between. The CDR3 loop spans 14 amino acids.

This rearrangement joins TRBV4-1 to TRBJ2-7; 7 bases map to TRBD1. The CDR3 extends over 14 amino acids. V shed 4 bases, J shed 2 bases, and the junction held 5 bases outside the gene matches. Germline V gene sequence: CDR1 MGHRA, CDR2 YSYEKL. CDR3 sequence: CASSPTGSPYEQYF. The CDR3, as DNA: TGCGCCAGCAGCCCGACAGGGAGCCCCTACGAGCAGTACTTC.

The chain carries TRBV6-4 and TRBJ1-5; tentative D call: TRBD1 (5 bases). V lost 5 bases and J 4 bases, leaving 12 bases between the germline ends. The germline gives CDR1 MRHNA, CDR2 SNTAGT. The CDR3 runs to 14 residues. The CDR3 protein is CASSHEGLNQPQHF. CDR3 DNA: TGTGCCAGCAGTCACGAGGGGCTGAATCAGCCCCAGCATTTT.

In regard to this clone: Different DNA sequences within this sample yield the same CDR3. The rearrangement links TRBV15 to TRBJ1-1; no definite D call. Germline-derived CDR1 and CDR2 are LNHNV and YYDKDF (reference sequence). With 0 bases removed from V and 0 bases from J, the gap between germline ends came to 5 bases. This CDR3 has 14 residues. CDR3 sequence: CATSRDILNTEAFF. The DNA for the CDR3 is TGTGCCACCAGCAGAGATATCTTGAACACTGAAGCTTTCTTT.

The chain has TRBV12-5 and TRBJ1-5; D may be TRBD1 (6 bases). This CDR3 spans 13 amino acids. CDR1 and CDR2 from the germline V gene are LGHNT and FRNRAP. The V gene lost 8 bases and the J gene lost 5 bases, with 13 bases spanning the gap. Here the CDR3 reads CASHQGPDQPQHF. The CDR3 DNA reads TGTGCTAGTCACCAGGGGCCGGATCAGCCCCAGCATTTT.

The chain is built from TRBV4-1 and TRBJ2-5; the D gene is possibly TRBD1 (5 bases). The CDR3 totals 15 residues. Germline V gives CDR1 MGHRA, CDR2 YSYEKL. V gave up 1 base and J gave up 4 bases, with 13 bases separating them. The CDR3 region has the DNA TGCGCCAGCAGCCAAGTACAAACTCAGGGAGAGACCCAGTACTTC. This sequence encodes CASSQVQTQGETQYF.

This clone was picked up a small number of times. Additional DNA sequences in this sample encode the identical CDR3. The chain links TRBV2 to TRBJ1-3; D remains unclear. CDR1 and CDR2 from the germline V gene are SNHLY and FYNNEI. The V gene lost 3 bases and the J gene lost 1 base, with 7 bases spanning the gap. This CDR3 contains 14 residues. The CDR3 reads CASSDSRSGNTIYF. CDR3 bases: TGTGCCAGCAGTGACAGCCGATCTGGAAACACCATATATTTT.

The V gene is TRBV6-7, the J gene TRBJ1-2; possibly TRBD1 for D (6 bases). TRBV6-7 is treated as an ORF (open reading frame) with a function not yet certain. V lost 2 bases and J 2 bases, leaving 27 bases between the germline ends. The CDR3 sequence is 20 residues long. The CDR3 DNA is TGTGCCAGCAGTTACCCCTTATGGGCTGATTCAGGGGTTGTCAACTATGGCTACACCTTC. Translation gives CASSYPLWADSGVVNYGYTF.

This rearrangement joins TRBV12-5 to TRBJ2-2; no clear D gene. The CDR3 sequence is 18 residues long. In germline, CDR1 is LGHNT, CDR2 FRNRAP. Trimming stripped 0 bases from V and 0 bases from J, with 14 bases between. The CDR3 nucleotides are TGTGCTAGTGGTTTGGTGGCTCCCGCGACTGCGAACACCGGGGAGCTGTTTTTT. Protein sequence: CASGLVAPATANTGELFF. Filled out from reference TRBV12-5 and TRBJ2-2, the complete variable domain reads DARVTQTPRHKVTEMGQEVTMRCQPILGHNTVFWYRQTMMQGLELLAYFRNRAPLDDSGMPKDRFSAEMPDATLATLKIQPSEPRDSAVYFCASGLVAPATANTGELFFGEGSRLTVL.

This clone was counted once. This sequence joins TRBV6-1 and TRBJ2-2; D is unclear. The germline V gene encodes CDR1 MNHNS and CDR2 SASEGT. The CDR3 runs 13 residues. V was pared by 6 bases and J by 6 bases, with 11 bases between. The CDR3 sequence is CASSLRFAGELFF. The CDR3 nucleotides read TGTGCCAGCAGCCTCCGGTTTGCCGGGGAGCTGTTTTTT.

The chain carries TRBV9 and TRBJ2-7, with unresolved D. The germline gives CDR1 SGDLS, CDR2 YYNGEE. CDR3 length: 12 residues. The V end was cut by 3 bases, the J end by 6 bases, with 10 bases between. The CDR3: CASSAQLGEQYF. CDR3 bases: TGTGCCAGCAGCGCCCAGCTGGGCGAGCAGTACTTC. The full variable domain, in which reference TRBV9 and TRBJ2-7 provide the parts outside the CDR3, is DSGVTQTPKHLITATGQRVTLRCSPRSGDLSVYWYQQSLDQGLQFLIQYYNGEERAKGNILERFSAQQFPDLHSELNLSSLELGDSALYFCASSAQLGEQYFGPGTRLTVT.

This chain links TRBV10-1 with TRBJ1-6; D ambiguous. CDR3 size: 13 residues. Per the germline V gene, CDR1 is WNHNN and CDR2 is SYGVQD (reference sequence). V was trimmed by 4 bases and J by 7 bases, leaving 8 bases between them. The CDR3 loop reads CASSGTENSPLHF. DNA for the CDR3: TGCGCCAGCAGTGGGACGGAAAATTCACCCCTCCACTTT.

The rearrangement links TRBV7-2 to TRBJ2-3; TRBD2 is a possible D gene (5 bases). Germline V CDR1 and CDR2: SGHTA, FQGNSA. With 5 bases removed from V and 4 bases from J, the gap between germline ends came to 22 bases. This CDR3 is built from 17 residues. CDR3 nucleotides: TGTGCCAGCAGCCCCACAATAGCGCAACCAGACCCAGATACGCAGTATTTT. Its protein product is CASSPTIAQPDPDTQYF.

The CDR3 bases are TGTGCCAGCAGCGTAGCTGAGGGGTGGGCCACTGAAGCTTTCTTT. The encoded protein is CASSVAEGWATEAFF. The V call is TRBV9, the J call TRBJ1-1; maybe TRBD1 (5 bases). CDR1 and CDR2 from the germline V gene are SGDLS and YYNGEE. Trimming removed 0 bases at V and 4 bases at J, with 13 bases between. CDR3 length equals 15 residues. The variable domain in full, completed from reference TRBV9 and TRBJ1-1, reads DSGVTQTPKHLITATGQRVTLRCSPRSGDLSVYWYQQSLDQGLQFLIQYYNGEERAKGNILERFSAQQFPDLHSELNLSSLELGDSALYFCASSVAEGWATEAFFGQGTRLTVV.

The chain recombines TRBV5-1 with TRBJ2-3; D gene uncertain. Trimming took 4 bases from V and 1 from J, leaving 16 bases between them. CDR1 and CDR2 from the germline V gene are SGHRS and YFSETQ. This CDR3 comprises 16 residues. The CDR3 nucleotides are TGCGCCAGCAGCCCCCCGGTGGCCCGGGGCACAGATACGCAGTATTTT. Translation gives CASSPPVARGTDTQYF.

This rearrangement joins TRBV7-8 to TRBJ1-1; D unresolved. CDR3 length: 14 residues. Looked up from germline, CDR1 is SGHVS and CDR2 is FQNEAQ. The germline V and J ends were trimmed by 0 bases and 1 base, with 6 bases remaining between them. This chain's CDR3 is CASSLALQNTEAFF. Here the CDR3 DNA reads TGTGCCAGCAGCTTAGCCCTACAGAACACTGAAGCTTTCTTT.

V and J are TRBV28 and TRBJ2-5, with D perhaps assigned TRBD1 or TRBD2 (5 bases each). Germline CDR1 is MDHEN and CDR2 is SYDVKM. With 5 bases removed from V and 5 bases from J, the gap between germline ends came to 18 bases. This CDR3 comprises 15 residues. CDR3 DNA sequence: TGTGCCAGCAGTATTTCGGGGCAGGGATCGGAGACCCAGTACTTC. Translation: CASSISGQGSETQYF.

This chain connects TRBV10-3 to TRBJ2-7, with TRBD1 identical over 8 bases. The germline V gene encodes CDR1 ENHRY and CDR2 SYGVKD. Germline trimming cut 7 bases from V and 5 bases from J; bases unmatched to any gene: 10. The CDR3 spans 14 residues. CDR3 DNA: TGTGCCATCACTCCGGACAGGGAAGGCCACGAGCAGTACTTC. Protein: CAITPDREGHEQYF.

The chain carries TRBV4-1 and TRBJ1-1; D is unclear. CDR1 is MGHRA, CDR2 YSYEKL, per germline. The CDR3 runs 13 residues. Trimming stripped 0 bases from V and 5 bases from J, with 7 bases between. CDR3 nucleotide sequence: TGCGCCAGCAGCCAAGATTACGCGACTGAAGCTTTCTTT. It is translated as CASSQDYATEAFF.

The chain combines TRBV4-2 with TRBJ2-1, with 10 bases matching TRBD2. Per the germline V gene, CDR1 is LGHNA and CDR2 is YNFKEQ. This CDR3 is 17 amino acids long. V lost 0 bases and J lost 7; bases outside the gene matches: 9. The CDR3 protein is CASSQDLGAGGLNEQFF. DNA for the CDR3: TGTGCCAGCAGCCAAGATCTTGGAGCGGGGGGGCTGAATGAGCAGTTCTTC.

This rearrangement joins TRBV9 to TRBJ1-2; the D is unclear. Trimming stripped 0 bases from V and 5 bases from J, with 8 bases between. The length of the CDR3 is 13 residues. The V gene's germline CDR1 is SGDLS and CDR2 YYNGEE. The chain's CDR3 is CASSVAEGYGYTF. DNA for the CDR3: TGTGCCAGCAGCGTAGCTGAGGGATATGGCTACACCTTC.

The gene calls are TRBV7-8 and TRBJ1-1; 11 nucleotides match TRBD1. Germline CDR1 SGHVS, CDR2 FQNEAQ. The CDR3 has 16 amino acids. Losses at the gene ends were 5 bases for V and 5 bases for J; bases not matched to a gene: 10. The CDR3 protein is CASSRRDRGLRTEAFF. CDR3 coding DNA: TGTGCCAGCAGCAGGAGGGACAGGGGGTTGAGGACTGAAGCTTTCTTT.

The chain carries TRBV5-1 and TRBJ1-2; 8 nucleotides line up with TRBD1. The junction had 3 bases not matched to a gene; V was cut back by 0 bases and J by 5 bases. This CDR3 has 14 amino acids. Germline CDR1 and CDR2: SGHRS and YFSETQ. The CDR3 region has the DNA TGCGCCAGCAGCTTGGCAGGGGGCGCTTATGGCTACACCTTC. Translation gives CASSLAGGAYGYTF.

Concerning this clone itself: Sequence at one end of the junction differs from germline and may be a read error. This chain uses TRBV7-7 with TRBJ1-6; 9 nucleotides match TRBD1. The CDR3 covers 17 residues. The germline gives CDR1 SSHAT, CDR2 FNYEAQ (reference sequence). CDR3 nucleotides: TGTGCTAGCAGCTCGTCCCCCTGGACAGGGGCGGATTCACCCCTCCACTTT. As protein: CASSSSPWTGADSPLHF.

This clone was seen once. The chain links TRBV19 to TRBJ2-7; 7 bases line up with TRBD2. V shed 6 bases and J 2 bases; nucleotides not matched to a gene: 10. Germline V gene lookup returns CDR1 LNHDA and CDR2 SQIVND (reference sequence). There are 15 residues in the CDR3. The CDR3 loop reads CASSQNVRGAYEQYF. The CDR3 nucleotides read TGTGCCAGTAGCCAGAATGTTCGGGGGGCCTACGAGCAGTACTTC.

V and J are TRBV25-1 and TRBJ2-3, with D uncertain. The CDR3 is 14 amino acids. With 1 base removed from V and 4 bases from J, the gap between germline ends came to 9 bases. In germline, CDR1 is MGHDK, CDR2 SYGVNS. Here the CDR3 reads CASSESQHSDTQYF. The CDR3 nucleotides read TGTGCCAGCAGTGAATCTCAGCATTCAGATACGCAGTATTTT.

J is TRBJ1-1 and V is TRBV10-3; possibly TRBD1 for D (6 bases). The germline V and J ends were trimmed by 9 bases and 0 bases, with 14 bases remaining between them. This CDR3 contains 14 residues. In germline, CDR1 is ENHRY, CDR2 SYGVKD. CDR3 nucleotides: TGTGCCATTGAGAGGGGGGGCCTGAACACTGAAGCTTTCTTT. Protein: CAIERGGLNTEAFF.